This TCR beta chain is drawn from a study of cytomegalovirus exposure and HLA in healthy donors. With 60 Vbeta and 13 Jbeta primers, the PCR was carried out. Sequencing was performed with immunoSEQ multiplex PCR; in TCRdb, only in-frame clones are kept and a portion is missing. The sample has 130,000 or so clones, and its top ten clones hold 2%. Sequenced input: PBMCs. The TCR was taken from a woman between 55 and 75 years old in good health and CMV-seronegative.

As DNA, the CDR3 is TGTGCCAGCAGCTTAGGACAGGGATCCCTCGAGCAGTACTTC. The encoded protein is CASSLGQGSLEQYF. The chain joins TRBV11-1 to TRBJ2-7; 7 bases match TRBD1. Germline lookup yields CDR1 SGHAT and CDR2 FQDESV (reference sequence). This CDR3 spans 14 amino acids. V dropped 1 base and J dropped 6; count of bases not matched to a gene: 6.